This T cell receptor (beta chain) is drawn from a study of metastatic and nonmetastatic thyroid tumors. Study in general: Across blood and tumor or nodule tissue, repertoires from malignant and benign thyroid patients were compared with one another. Whole-study results and caveats: According to reports, the diversity of TCR beta was significantly higher in malignant thyroid tumors than in benign nodules, and this held in both blood and tumor samples.

Until they underwent thyroid surgery, no patient had received any treatment. Trimming left V 4 bases short and J 4 bases short, with 13 bases between. There are 14 residues in the CDR3. Germline V gives CDR1 LGHDT, CDR2 YNNKEL (reference sequence). On this clone itself: Its antigen is not identified.

Per the original methods: A distant-metastasis classifier for papillary thyroid cancer was built using CDR3 differences across clinicopathological groups. TCRdb re-analyzed the PCR reads through MiXCR. It is TCRdb's table, rather than the study itself, that gives the V and J calls and clone size. This sample has about 19,000 clones, with under 45% found just once. This chain uses TRBV3-1 with TRBJ2-5; tentative D call: TRBD2 (6 bases). Sequencing was carried out using tumor tissue. The TCR was taken from a female donor with papillary thyroid cancer or a benign thyroid nodule (not recorded which). Some clones in this sample may be carry-over from other donors' samples. The DNA of the CDR3 is TGTGCCAGCAGCCCACCGGGGGTGGGAGAGACCCAGTACTTC. Translating gives CASSPPGVGETQYF.